A selection of T cell receptor beta chains follows, all from one sample in a study of tumor and adjacent non-tumor tissue in lung cancer. A single record per CDR3 protein comes from TCRdb applying MiXCR to the multiplex PCR reads. The table has around 50,000 distinct CDR3 sequences, 60% to 65% seen once. Sequenced input: distant non-tumor lung tissue. These receptors originate from a woman in her 70s with non-small cell lung cancer. Each CDR3 is given with its conserved first and last residue. Fields, in order: V gene, D gene, CDR3 protein. A D gene is named only where the DNA matches it firmly.

TRBV4-1 NA CASSQLGSGAYF
TRBV6-6 TRBD1 CANSSGTGGTDTRYF
TRBV5-6 TRBD1 CASSRTGATEAFF
TRBV11-1 TRBD1 CASSRGQGISCEQQF
TRBV29-1 NA CSVARGKGVEAFF
TRBV20-1 TRBD2 CSAKYFGGLAGAETQYF
TRBV7-2 TRBD2 CASSAVSSGGDSENIQYF
TRBV28 TRBD2 CASSSPGTSGNIQYF
TRBV12-3/TRBV12-4 TRBD2 CASNQNGLAGGEQYF
TRBV12-3/TRBV12-4 TRBD2 CASSLAGGPVTDTQYF
TRBV6-5 NA CASSPGTSYGYSF
TRBV12-3/TRBV12-4 TRBD1 CASKPTDRAYEQYF
TRBV4-2 NA CANSQDLGSPGNTIYF
TRBV11-3 NA CTSSLQQGNIGELFF
TRBV29-1 NA CSVDEGYDEQFF
TRBV2 TRBD1 CASGQDHQETQYF
TRBV20-1 TRBD1 CSARDDRADQPQHF
TRBV19 TRBD2 CASTRGTSGRIHEQYF
TRBV5-1 NA CASSLVEGLKDTGELFF
TRBV13 NA CVSTLARTGAKVMTF
TRBV5-1 NA CASSLTNQETQYF
TRBV29-1 TRBD2 CTVSRSPGLADTGEPFF
TRBV19 NA CASRPKGNLNYGYTF
TRBV29-1 NA CSVLDSGEEYF
TRBV14 NA CATSLQGGRYNEQFF
TRBV6-5 NA CASSYHPYEQYF
TRBV29-1 NA CSVDRVGETQYF
TRBV12-3/TRBV12-4 NA CASRDTGYNEQFF
TRBV20-1 TRBD1 CSASRDSIIIEAFF
TRBV28 NA CASSVPWEGEQYF
TRBV30 NA CAWSPGHRWPRHF
TRBV6-5 NA CASRPPGTNILTF
TRBV7-9 NA CANSLGMASEALF
TRBV29-1 TRBD1 CSVEVLLQGSSYEQYF
TRBV10-1 NA CASSEANANTGELFF
TRBV12-3/TRBV12-4 TRBD1 CASRGTGGHEQYF
TRBV20-1 NA CSASDSGGDEAFF
TRBV4-1 NA CASSQEGRADTRYF
TRBV5-4 NA CASSSDLESDTQYF
TRBV4-1 NA CASSQGDYTGELFF
TRBV5-5 TRBD1 CANSPTGYTEAFF
TRBV6-2/TRBV6-3 TRBD1 CASSWDRTDTQYF
TRBV4-2 NA CASSQDYVGGNQPQHF
TRBV6-6 NA CASKGSYTGELFF
TRBV12-3/TRBV12-4 TRBD2 CASSTWGGSSYEQYF
TRBV6-6 NA CASGVSGDTGELFF
TRBV12-3/TRBV12-4 NA CASSFRWDLYERYF
TRBV6-5 NA CTSRRDMYSNQPQHF
TRBV30 NA CAWSIDQDFEAFF
TRBV5-4 TRBD2 CASSLLAGVTDTQYF
TRBV5-1 NA CASALGTSRETQYF
TRBV6-5 NA CASSPRAGETQYF